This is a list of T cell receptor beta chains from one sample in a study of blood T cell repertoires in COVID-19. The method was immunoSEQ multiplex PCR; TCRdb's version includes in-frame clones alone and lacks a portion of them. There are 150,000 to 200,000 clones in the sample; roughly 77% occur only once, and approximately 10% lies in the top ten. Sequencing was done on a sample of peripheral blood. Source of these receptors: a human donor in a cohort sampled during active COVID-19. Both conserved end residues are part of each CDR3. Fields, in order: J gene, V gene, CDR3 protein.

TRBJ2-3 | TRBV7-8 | CASSPRTHNTDTQYF
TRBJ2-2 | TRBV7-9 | CASSLTDGNTGELFF
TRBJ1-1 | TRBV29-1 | CSVEERHLNTEAFF
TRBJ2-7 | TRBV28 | CASQTPTGVLYEQYF
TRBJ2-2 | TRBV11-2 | CASSLVGARDRGITGELFF
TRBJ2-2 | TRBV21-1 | CASSKDSMNTGELFF
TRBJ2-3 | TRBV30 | CAWSVLAGPTQYF
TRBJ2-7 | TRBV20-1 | CSASFGSGSEQYF
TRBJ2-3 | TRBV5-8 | CASSFQTSVDTQYF
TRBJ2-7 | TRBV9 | CASSVDPGQGGEQYF
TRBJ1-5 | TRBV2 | CASSEGQGLNQPQHF
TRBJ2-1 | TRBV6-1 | CASSEAVAGSWDEQFF
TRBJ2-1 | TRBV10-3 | CAIGLAESSYNEQFF
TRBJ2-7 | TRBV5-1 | CASSYGAPGAYEQYF
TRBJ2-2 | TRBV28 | CASSLSPFGELFF
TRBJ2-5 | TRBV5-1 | CASSPRGHRGSGETQYF
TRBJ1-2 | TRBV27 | CASSLQGQGDGYTF
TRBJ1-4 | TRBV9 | CASSALDRLGEKLFF
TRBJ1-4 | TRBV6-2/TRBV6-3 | CASSWRNEKLFF
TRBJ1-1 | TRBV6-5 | CASLIGNTEAFF